A single T cell receptor (beta chain) is shown here with its context. As processed by the authors: Reference gene primer amplification gave estimated nucleated cell counts. Clones were read by immunoSEQ multiplex PCR, and TCRdb kept only the in-frame ones, dropping some. That table supplies the V and J calls and clone size; D and trimming were determined from the DNA. The sample lists around 61,000 clones, approximately 78% occurring once. The data are from a study of blood T cell repertoires in COVID-19. V lost 6 bases and J lost 8; bases outside the gene matches: 8. This CDR3 comprises 13 residues. Germline lookup yields CDR1 SGHDT and CDR2 YYEEEE.

The V gene is TRBV5-6, the J gene TRBJ1-1, with 9 bases aligning to TRBD1. Sample: peripheral blood. This clonotype originated in an elderly man with acute or convalescent COVID-19. Written as DNA, the CDR3 is TGTGCCAGCAACTCACAGGGGACAGGGGAAGCTTTCTTT. Translated: CASNSQGTGEAFF.